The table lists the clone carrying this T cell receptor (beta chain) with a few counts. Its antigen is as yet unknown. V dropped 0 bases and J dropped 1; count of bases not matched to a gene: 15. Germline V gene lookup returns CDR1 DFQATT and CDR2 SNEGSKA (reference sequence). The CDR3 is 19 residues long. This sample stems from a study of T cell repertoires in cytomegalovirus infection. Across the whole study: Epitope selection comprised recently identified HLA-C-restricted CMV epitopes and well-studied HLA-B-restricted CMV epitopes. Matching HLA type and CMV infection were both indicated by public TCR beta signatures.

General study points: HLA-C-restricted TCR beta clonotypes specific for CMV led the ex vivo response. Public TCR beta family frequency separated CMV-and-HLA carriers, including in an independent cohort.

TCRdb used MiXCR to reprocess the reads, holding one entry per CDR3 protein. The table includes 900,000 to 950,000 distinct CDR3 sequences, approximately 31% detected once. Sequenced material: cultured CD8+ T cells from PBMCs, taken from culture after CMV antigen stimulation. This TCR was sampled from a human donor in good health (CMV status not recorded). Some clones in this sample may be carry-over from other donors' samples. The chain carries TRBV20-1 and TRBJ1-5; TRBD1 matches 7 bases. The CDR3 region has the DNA TGCAGTGCTAGAGAACCCGGGACAGATCTGTGGGCAAGCAATCAGCCCCAGCATTTT. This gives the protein CSAREPGTDLWASNQPQHF.